This T cell receptor beta chain was documented in a study of blood T cells in healthy people across ages (dated by TCRdb to between 2014 and 2017). With respect to the entire study: Template switching captured roughly one uniquely barcoded TCR beta cDNA molecule per two T cells in model experiments. Donors were grouped into four age groups: young (average roughly 15 years), middle-aged (less than 40), aged (over 55) and long-lived (over 80). To avoid experimental bias, donors of different ages were distributed randomly across sequencing lanes. Age-related changes in TCR beta repertoire diversity were measured in the study by deep sequencing normalized with unique cDNA molecular identifiers. For two donors (one aged 18 to 29 and one aged 80 or older), the study analyzed two additional independent replicas of 1 million unique cDNA reads from the same blood draw.

Donors were 39 systemically healthy Caucasian individuals from Russia aged about 6 to 100 years. Each donor gave ten milliliters of peripheral blood, drawn into EDTA-treated Vacutainer tubes. Ficoll-Paque density-gradient centrifugation was used to isolate PBMCs, with at least 7 million per sample. Trizol reagent was used to extract total RNA from the PBMCs, yielding at least 5.5 micrograms per sample. Naive CD45RAhigh/CD27high T cell percentages were measured by flow cytometry on a PBMC aliquot from every donor. Study-level results and caveats: Estimates of total diversity based on one million sequenced T cells were regarded as lower bounds and as underestimates. Bulk unsorted PBMC profiling prevented conclusive comparison of naive and antigen-experienced compartments. Observed TCR beta diversity per million T cells fell roughly linearly with age, and a significant reduction was already apparent by age around 40. Compared with the aged group, more naive CD4+ T cells, fewer expanded clones and increased TCR diversity were shown by the long-lived group, suggesting age selection. There was a strong correlation between observed TCR beta diversity and the percentage of naive T cells measured by flow cytometry. Donor CMV infection status was unknown, potentially confounding age-related changes in expanded clonotypes.

CDR1 is given as MDHEN and CDR2 as SYDVKM, both from the germline V gene. The trim is 8 bases for V and 7 bases for J, with a gap of 14 bases between the germline ends. Inclusive of the bounding cysteine and phenylalanine, the CDR3 is 12 residues long. Of all the DNA, just the CDR3 is kept, 36 bases in frame from base 1. Library creation used 5' RACE. The run used an Illumina HiSeq 2500. A second PCR of about 6 to 12 cycles was run with a J-beta primer mix and a sample-barcoded 5' primer. A template-switch 5' adaptor carrying 12 random nucleotides introduced a unique molecular identifier onto each TCR beta cDNA molecule. Each sample yielded at least 3 million CDR3-containing paired-end reads. First-strand cDNA was synthesized from all RNA with the Mint cDNA synthesis kit, primed by a TRBC-specific oligonucleotide. Following uracil-DNA glycosylase treatment, all cDNA underwent a first 18-cycle PCR with the universal primers M1SS and BC2_uni_R. Per the original workflow: For normalization, 1 million high-quality reads, each with a distinct molecular identifier, were randomly selected from each sample. Instead of being binned into consensus sequences, reads that shared molecular identifiers were thrown out. MiTCR, run with a Q25 quality threshold and the strictest error-elimination algorithm, handled CDR3 identification, clonotype clustering and error correction. A nonparametric unseen species model with Euler transformation was used to estimate lower-bound total TCR beta diversity. TCRdb handled the public reads itself, with Q25 trimming in fastp and clone calling in MiXCR, and kept productive beta chains. Rows matching on CDR3 protein sequence are summarized as one entry with the most common DNA and genes. In this record, the V and J calls reflect TCRdb's handling and not the investigators' own analysis. This sample lists about 1.5 million distinct CDR3 sequences; approximately 39% were detected once. The ten largest clones capture 4% of the sample.

With regard to this clonotype: This receptor's antigen is unknown. No clone much larger than this one lies a single base away; base qualities are absent.

This sequence was found in a young woman in good health. Sequences were obtained from blood. The rearrangement combines TRBV28 with TRBJ1-2; TRBD1 is a possible D gene, resting on 5 matching bases. At the DNA level, the sequence is TGTGCCAGCGCCACGGGGGGGAGTGGCTACACCTTC. It codes for CASATGGSGYTF.